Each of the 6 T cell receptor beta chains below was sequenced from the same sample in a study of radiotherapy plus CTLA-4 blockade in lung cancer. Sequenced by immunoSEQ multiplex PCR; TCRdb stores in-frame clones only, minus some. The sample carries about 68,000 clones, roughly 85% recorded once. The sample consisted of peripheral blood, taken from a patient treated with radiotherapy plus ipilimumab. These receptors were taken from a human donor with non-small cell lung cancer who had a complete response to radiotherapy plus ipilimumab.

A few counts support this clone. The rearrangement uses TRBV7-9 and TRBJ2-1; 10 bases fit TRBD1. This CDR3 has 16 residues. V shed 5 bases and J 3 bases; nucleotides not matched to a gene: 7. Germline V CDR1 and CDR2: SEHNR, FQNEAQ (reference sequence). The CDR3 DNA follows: TGTGCCAGCAGCGGACTGACAGGGGGCGACTACAATGAGCAGTTCTTC. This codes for CASSGLTGGDYNEQFF.

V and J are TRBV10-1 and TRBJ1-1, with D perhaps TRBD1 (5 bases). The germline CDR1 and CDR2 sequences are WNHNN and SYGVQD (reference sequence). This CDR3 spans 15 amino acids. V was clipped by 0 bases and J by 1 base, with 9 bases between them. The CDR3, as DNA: TGCGCCAGCAGTGAGTCTGGGGGTACGAACACTGAAGCTTTCTTT. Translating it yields CASSESGGTNTEAFF.

As DNA, the CDR3 is TGCGCCAGCAGCTTGGAGTCGACACCGAGCTCCTACAATGAGCAGTTCTTC. It specifies CASSLESTPSSYNEQFF. The chain couples TRBV5-1 to TRBJ2-1; D remains ambiguous. This CDR3 contains 17 residues. V lost 0 bases and J 0 bases, leaving 13 bases between the germline ends. Germline assignment: CDR1 SGHRS and CDR2 YFSETQ.

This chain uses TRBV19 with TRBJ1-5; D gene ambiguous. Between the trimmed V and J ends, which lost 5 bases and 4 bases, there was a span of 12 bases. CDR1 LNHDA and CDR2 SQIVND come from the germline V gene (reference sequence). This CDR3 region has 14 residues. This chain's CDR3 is CASSFSDRNQPQHF. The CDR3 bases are TGTGCCAGTAGTTTCTCCGATCGAAATCAGCCCCAGCATTTT.

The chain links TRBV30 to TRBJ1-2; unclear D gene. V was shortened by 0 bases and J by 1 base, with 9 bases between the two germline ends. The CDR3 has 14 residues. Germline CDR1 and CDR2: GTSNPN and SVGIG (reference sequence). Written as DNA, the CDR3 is TGTGCCTGGAGTGTAAGGCCCTTTAACTATGGCTACACCTTC. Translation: CAWSVRPFNYGYTF.

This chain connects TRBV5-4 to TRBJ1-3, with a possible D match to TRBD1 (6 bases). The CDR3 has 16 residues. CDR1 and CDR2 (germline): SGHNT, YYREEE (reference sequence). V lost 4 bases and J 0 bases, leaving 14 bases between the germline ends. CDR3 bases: TGTGCCAGCAGCCCGAGACAGGCCAGCTCTGGAAACACCATATATTTT. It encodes CASSPRQASSGNTIYF.